These 8 T cell receptor beta chains share one sample of origin, sequenced in a study of radiotherapy plus CTLA-4 blockade in lung cancer. Repertoires were generated with immunoSEQ multiplex PCR, while TCRdb's copy carries only in-frame clones and drops some. The table has 50,000 to 60,000 clones, 70% to 80% seen once. The sample was peripheral blood, taken from a patient treated with radiotherapy plus ipilimumab. The receptors come from a human donor with non-small cell lung cancer who had a complete response to radiotherapy plus ipilimumab.

The V and J genes are TRBV4-1 and TRBJ2-5; 11 bases map to TRBD1. Germline assignment: CDR1 MGHRA and CDR2 YSYEKL. This CDR3 contains 15 residues. The junction had 2 bases not matched to a gene; V was cut back by 3 bases and J by 2 bases. CDR3 sequence: CASSQGDRGQETQYF. For the CDR3, the DNA is TGCGCCAGCAGCCAGGGGGACAGGGGGCAAGAGACCCAGTACTTC.

This chain links TRBV5-1 with TRBJ2-5; 9 bases align to TRBD1. CDR1 and CDR2 (germline): SGHRS, YFSETQ. This CDR3 spans 16 amino acids. Trimming cost V 2 bases and J 4 bases; bases outside gene matches: 9. The CDR3 nucleotides read TGCGCCAGCAGCTTCTCCTGGGACAGGGCGGGAGAGACCCAGTACTTC. Its protein is CASSFSWDRAGETQYF.

The genes are TRBV18 and TRBJ1-2; maybe TRBD1 (5 bases). Germline assignment: CDR1 KGHSH and CDR2 LQKENI. V was clipped by 1 base and J by 3 bases, with 9 bases between them. The CDR3 has 14 residues. The CDR3 spells CASSPQGSDYGYTF. CDR3 coding DNA: TGTGCCAGCTCACCACAGGGGTCCGACTATGGCTACACCTTC.

This rearrangement joins TRBV18 to TRBJ1-2; TRBD1 aligns across 8 bases. The junction had 3 bases not matched to a gene; V was cut back by 4 bases and J by 5 bases. Germline-derived CDR1 and CDR2 are KGHSH and LQKENI. The length of the CDR3 is 13 residues. This CDR3 reads CASSQGQEYGYTF. Written as DNA, the CDR3 is TGTGCCAGCTCACAGGGACAGGAGTATGGCTACACCTTC.

V and J are TRBV20-1 and TRBJ2-1; maybe TRBD2 (6 bases). The V end was cut by 7 bases, the J end by 5 bases, with 6 bases between. The CDR3 sequence is 10 residues long. Germline CDR1 is DFQATT and CDR2 is SNEGSKA (reference sequence). The CDR3 region is CSGGDNEQFF. The CDR3 nucleotides read TGCAGTGGGGGGGACAATGAGCAGTTCTTC.

V and J are TRBV18 and TRBJ2-2; 9 positions agree with TRBD1. The V segment lost 2 bases and the J segment 5 bases; nucleotides outside the gene matches: 3. Germline V gene data show CDR1 as KGHSH and CDR2 as LQKENI. There are 15 residues in the CDR3. The CDR3 DNA is TGTGCCAGCTCACCAATGACAGGGGGAACCGGGGAGCTGTTTTTT. Translated: CASSPMTGGTGELFF.

The J gene is TRBJ1-6, the V gene TRBV4-3; D perhaps matches TRBD1 (5 bases). Germline values: CDR1 LGHNA, CDR2 YSLEER. The length of the CDR3 is 16 residues. The V and J ends lost 0 bases and 10 bases respectively, with 16 bases between them. The CDR3 reads CASSQDTTQGWSPLHF. In DNA form, the CDR3 reads TGCGCCAGCAGCCAAGATACAACGCAGGGATGGTCACCCCTCCACTTT.

The chain carries TRBV11-2 and TRBJ2-1, with TRBD2 identical over 10 bases. CDR1 and CDR2 from the germline V gene are SGHAT and FQNNGV. This CDR3 has 16 amino acids. V was clipped by 2 bases and J by 4 bases; unmatched bases: 5. This CDR3 reads CASSLIASGGYNEQFF. The DNA of the CDR3 is TGTGCCAGCAGCTTAATTGCTAGCGGGGGTTACAATGAGCAGTTCTTC. Together with reference TRBV11-2 and TRBJ2-1, the CDR3 gives the full variable domain: EAGVAQSPRYKIIEKRQSVAFWCNPISGHATLYWYQQILGQGPKLLIQFQNNGVVDDSQLPKDRFSAERLKGVDSTLKIQPAKLEDSAVYLCASSLIASGGYNEQFFGPGTRLTVL.